Listed here are 17 T cell receptor beta chains from one sample, sequenced in a study of vaccination and CD4 T cells after COVID-19. The treatment was: roughly 10-day PBMC culture with coronavirus spike peptide pools or control peptides (ViraFEST assay). Their cognate antigens are unknown. Oncomine TCR Beta short-read sequencing was applied to DNA from cultured CD4+ T cells. TCRdb analysed the PCR reads with MiXCR anew, one entry per CDR3 protein. The sample consists of 15,000 to 20,000 distinct CDR3 sequences, roughly 62% of them appearing once. Sample: CD4+ T cells from blood, cultured in vitro, taken after SARS-CoV-2 vaccination. These receptor sequences come from a human donor who had recovered from COVID-19.

V usage is TRBV7-2 and J usage is TRBJ2-7; 8 nucleotides align to TRBD2. CDR3 length: 14 amino acids. V gave up 6 bases and J gave up 2 bases; unmatched junction bases: 6. Per the germline V gene, CDR1 is SGHTA and CDR2 is FQGNSA. The CDR3 coding sequence is TGTGCCAGCAGACCGGGGGGGTCTACCTACGAGCAGTACTTC. Protein: CASRPGGSTYEQYF.

This clonotype came up a few times. This chain connects TRBV6-1 to TRBJ1-2; TRBD1 is a possible D gene (6 bases). The germline V gene has CDR1 MNHNS and CDR2 SASEGT. V shed 6 bases and J shed 1 base, with 15 bases lying between them. The CDR3 spans 15 residues. The CDR3 spells CASRSATGYNYGYTF. Written as DNA, the CDR3 is TGTGCCAGCAGGTCCGCGACAGGTTATAACTATGGCTACACCTTC.

The table lists this clonotype with a few counts. The chain combines TRBV7-3 with TRBJ1-1; D unclear. Deletions cut 2 bases from V and 8 bases from J, with 9 bases between. The CDR3 is 12 amino acids. Germline V gene data show CDR1 as SGHTA and CDR2 as FQGTGA. This CDR3 reads CASSLARGEAFF. CDR3 bases: TGTGCCAGCAGCTTAGCTCGCGGAGAAGCTTTCTTT. The whole variable domain, remainder taken from reference TRBV7-3 and TRBJ1-1, is GAGVSQTPSNKVTEKGKYVELRCDPISGHTALYWYRQSLGQGPEFLIYFQGTGAADDSGLPNDRFFAVRPEGSVSTLKIQRTERGDSAVYLCASSLARGEAFFGQGTRLTVV.

The rearrangement joins TRBV2 to TRBJ2-5; 7 bases agree with TRBD1. The CDR3 sequence is 14 residues long. Unmatched junction bases numbered 5, after V lost 4 bases and J lost 3 bases. Germline V gives CDR1 SNHLY, CDR2 FYNNEI. CDR3 sequence: CASSVGQVEETQYF. As DNA, the CDR3 is TGTGCCAGCAGTGTCGGACAGGTTGAAGAGACCCAGTACTTC. The complete variable domain, with remaining parts taken from reference TRBV2 and TRBJ2-5, reads EPEVTQTPSHQVTQMGQEVILRCVPISNHLYFYWYRQILGQKVEFLVSFYNNEISEKSEIFDDQFSVERPDGSNFTLKIRSTKLEDSAMYFCASSVGQVEETQYFGPGTRLLVL.

V and J are TRBV11-3 and TRBJ2-7; TRBD2 agrees at 7 bases. J lost 4 bases, V lost 5 bases, and 8 bases had no gene match. There are 14 residues in the CDR3. Looked up from germline, CDR1 is SGHNT and CDR2 is YENEEA. CDR3: CASSQAGLGYEQYF. CDR3 DNA: TGTGCCAGCAGCCAAGCGGGGCTGGGATACGAGCAGTACTTC.

This clonotype was seen only a few times. This chain uses TRBV2 with TRBJ2-5, with TRBD1 matching over 8 bases. The junction had 4 bases not matched to a gene; V was cut back by 3 bases and J by 4 bases. Germline assignment: CDR1 SNHLY and CDR2 FYNNEI. The CDR3 runs to 14 residues. As DNA, the CDR3 is TGTGCCAGCAGTGATTGGACAGGGACAGAGACCCAGTACTTC. Amino acid sequence: CASSDWTGTETQYF.

This sequence joins TRBV7-2 and TRBJ2-1, with 14 bases identical to TRBD2. CDR1 is SGHTA and CDR2 is FQGNSA in the germline V gene. After removal of 5 bases from V and 1 base from J, the junction contained 7 bases not matched to a gene. CDR3 length: 18 residues. Here the CDR3 DNA reads TGTGCCAGCAGCCCGGGACTAGCGGGAGTAGGGTCCTACAATGAGCAGTTCTTC. Its protein product is CASSPGLAGVGSYNEQFF.

This sequence joins TRBV19 and TRBJ2-7; 7 bases are a match to TRBD2. From germline, CDR1 is LNHDA and CDR2 SQIVND (reference sequence). With 5 bases clipped from V and 3 bases from J, the junction kept 7 bases outside the gene matches. The CDR3 covers 14 residues. Here the CDR3 DNA reads TGTGCCAGTAGTCCTTGGGGGAGGGGCTACGAGCAGTACTTC. It is translated as CASSPWGRGYEQYF.

The chain has TRBV28 and TRBJ1-5; TRBD1 might be the D (5 bases). The germline V gene has CDR1 MDHEN and CDR2 SYDVKM. The CDR3 spans 16 residues. The V end lost 6 bases, the J end lost 5 bases, and 20 bases lay between the germline ends. The CDR3 sequence is CASRPRGLGDHQPQHF. DNA of the CDR3: TGTGCCAGCAGACCGCGAGGTTTGGGGGACCATCAGCCCCAGCATTTT.

The chain recombines TRBV20-1 with TRBJ2-1; 14 bases are a match to TRBD2. There are 17 residues in the CDR3. Germline values: CDR1 DFQATT, CDR2 SNEGSKA (reference sequence). The V and J ends lost 5 bases and 3 bases, in that order; junction bases with no gene match: 9. The CDR3: CSAGGLAGGIRYNEQFF. CDR3 nucleotide sequence: TGCAGTGCTGGAGGACTAGCGGGGGGTATCCGCTACAATGAGCAGTTCTTC.

The chain is built from TRBV28 and TRBJ1-1; 7 bases match TRBD1. J lost 1 base, V lost 6 bases, and 11 bases had no gene match. Germline V CDR1 and CDR2: MDHEN, SYDVKM. CDR3 size: 16 residues. The CDR3 sequence: CASSPTPGQRNTEAFF. The CDR3 DNA is TGTGCCAGCAGCCCTACTCCGGGACAGAGGAACACTGAAGCTTTCTTT.

The rearrangement links TRBV24-1 to TRBJ2-6, with 12 bases lining up with TRBD2. The CDR3 totals 19 residues. From germline, CDR1 is KGHDR and CDR2 SFDVKD. Trimming took 3 bases from V and 0 from J; bases not matched to a gene: 5. CDR3 in DNA: TGTGCCACCAGTGATCCCGGACTAGCGGGAAACTCTGGGGCCAACGTCCTGACTTTC. Its translation: CATSDPGLAGNSGANVLTF.

This clonotype showed up just a few times. The CDR3 nucleotides are TGTGCCACCAGCAGAGATGGCGGGGGAAGTTTAGGGCGAGAGACCCAGTACTTC. This gives the protein CATSRDGGGSLGRETQYF. The chain links TRBV15 to TRBJ2-5; TRBD2 matches at 7 bases. Germline assignment: CDR1 LNHNV and CDR2 YYDKDF (reference sequence). The J segment lost 4 bases and the V segment lost 0 bases, leaving 14 bases of the junction unmatched. The CDR3 runs 18 residues.

The CDR3 loop is CAISTGSGTEAFF. The CDR3 nucleotides are TGTGCCATCAGTACAGGGAGTGGAACTGAAGCTTTCTTT. V and J are TRBV10-3 and TRBJ1-1, with D possibly matching TRBD1 (6 bases). Trimming stripped 5 bases from V and 5 bases from J, with 12 bases between. Germline V CDR1 and CDR2: ENHRY, SYGVKD. The CDR3 has 13 amino acids.

This rearrangement joins TRBV15 to TRBJ2-5, with unresolved D. V was cut by 5 bases and J by 5 bases, with 15 bases left in between. The CDR3 is made up of 14 amino acids. Germline V lookup: CDR1 LNHNV, CDR2 YYDKDF (reference sequence). In nucleotides, the CDR3 is TGTGCCACCAGCCTCACCCTCCTGGAGGAGACCCAGTACTTC. Translation: CATSLTLLEETQYF.

The chain links TRBV7-2 to TRBJ2-2; possible D gene TRBD1, 5 bases. The germline V and J ends were trimmed by 1 base and 5 bases, with 14 bases remaining between them. Germline V CDR1 and CDR2: SGHTA, FQGNSA. The CDR3 is 16 amino acids. In nucleotides, the CDR3 is TGTGCCAGCAGCTTAGTAGGTTTAGGGGCTACCGGGGAGCTGTTTTTT. Protein sequence: CASSLVGLGATGELFF.

In its sample, this clonotype was seen a few times. This chain links TRBV20-1 with TRBJ1-2; possibly TRBD1 for D (6 bases). V dropped 1 base and J dropped 3 bases, with 18 bases sitting between them. This CDR3 has 16 amino acids. Germline V lookup: CDR1 DFQATT, CDR2 SNEGSKA (reference sequence). The CDR3 DNA reads as TGCAGTGCTAGAGGGGGGGCTTTTGGGCTACACTATGGCTACACCTTC. It specifies CSARGGAFGLHYGYTF.